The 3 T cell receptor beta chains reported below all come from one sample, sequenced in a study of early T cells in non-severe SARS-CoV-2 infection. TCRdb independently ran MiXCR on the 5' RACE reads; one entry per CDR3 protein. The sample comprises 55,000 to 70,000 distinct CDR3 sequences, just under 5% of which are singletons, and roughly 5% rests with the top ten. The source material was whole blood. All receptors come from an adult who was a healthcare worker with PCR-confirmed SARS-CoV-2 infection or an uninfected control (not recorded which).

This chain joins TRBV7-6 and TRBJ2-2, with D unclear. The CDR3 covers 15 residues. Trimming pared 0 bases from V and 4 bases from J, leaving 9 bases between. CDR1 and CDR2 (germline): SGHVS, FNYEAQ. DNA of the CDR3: TGTGCCAGCAGCTTAGCAGGACCGGGCACCGGGGAGCTGTTTTTT. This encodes CASSLAGPGTGELFF.

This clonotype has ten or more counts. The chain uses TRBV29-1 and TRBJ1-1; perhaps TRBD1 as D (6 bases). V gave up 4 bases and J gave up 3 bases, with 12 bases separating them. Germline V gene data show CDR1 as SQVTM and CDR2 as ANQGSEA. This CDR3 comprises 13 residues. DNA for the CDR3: TGCAGCGTTGGAAGGGGGGAAGACACTGAAGCTTTCTTT. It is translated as CSVGRGEDTEAFF.

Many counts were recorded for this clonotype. The CDR3 nucleotides read TGTGCCAGCAGCTTCCGGGACGGAGAGACCCAGTACTTC. Amino acid sequence: CASSFRDGETQYF. The genes are TRBV5-4 and TRBJ2-5; tentatively, D is TRBD1 or TRBD2 (5 bases each). V dropped 2 bases and J dropped 4 bases, with 9 bases sitting between them. The CDR3 loop spans 13 amino acids. CDR1 and CDR2 (germline): SGHNT, YYREEE (reference sequence).